Presented here are 13 T cell receptor beta chains from one specimen sequenced in a study of CD8+CD57+ T cells in acquired aplastic anemia. TCR beta VDJ and CDR3 profiles were obtained from a genomic DNA template. TCRdb reprocessed the reads via MiXCR and lists one record per CDR3 protein. The sample holds 200,000 to 250,000 distinct CDR3 sequences; roughly 50% are singletons and the top ten take 20%. The patients chosen for sequencing had shown expansion of CD8+CD57+ cells (detected by flow cytometry). Sequenced input: sorted CD4+, CD8+, or CD8+CD57+ T cells (not recorded which) from PBMCs. The receptor set was obtained from a human donor with aplastic anemia.

This chain uses TRBV5-5 with TRBJ1-1; D is ambiguous. The CDR3 spans 14 residues. Trimming took off 2 bases at V and 1 base at J, with 9 bases between the two ends. CDR1 and CDR2 from the germline V gene are SGHKS and YYEKEE (reference sequence). The CDR3 DNA sequence: TGTGCCAGCAGCTTCTATGCGGAGAACACTGAAGCTTTCTTT. Its translation is CASSFYAENTEAFF. Filled out from reference TRBV5-5 and TRBJ1-1, the complete variable domain reads DAGVTQSPTHLIKTRGQQVTLRCSPISGHKSVSWYQQVLGQGPQFIFQYYEKEERGRGNFPDRFSARQFPNYSSELNVNALLLGDSALYLCASSFYAENTEAFFGQGTRLTVV.

The count of this clonotype is one. A much larger clone sits a single nucleotide away, making a read error possible. The chain is built from TRBV5-8 and TRBJ2-1; D may correspond to TRBD1 or TRBD2 (6 bases each). Per germline, CDR1 SGHTS and CDR2 YDEGEE. The CDR3 has 16 amino acids. CDR3 nucleotides: TGCGCCAGGAGCCGTACAGGGTTTGGAGGGGAAAATGAGCAGTTCTTC. Its protein product is CARSRTGFGGENEQFF.

Comments on this clonotype: One end of the junction fails to match germline, which may point to a read error. The chain uses TRBV6-4 and TRBJ2-5; D not certain. Looked up from germline, CDR1 is MRHNA and CDR2 is SNTAGT. The CDR3 runs 14 residues. CDR3 in DNA: TGTGCCAGCAGTTACTCGAATAACGGGGAGACCCAGTACTTC. This encodes CASSYSNNGETQYF.

In this sample, this clonotype turned up many times. The genes are TRBV7-2 and TRBJ2-3; no firm D call. This CDR3 contains 16 residues. Trimming shortened V by 0 bases and J by 1 base, and 11 bases separated the two germline ends. From germline, CDR1 is SGHTA and CDR2 FQGNSA. DNA for the CDR3: TGTGCCAGCAGCTTAGCGCTAGATTGGGGCACAGATACGCAGTATTTT. It codes for CASSLALDWGTDTQYF.

This clonotype has a count of ten or more. The V call is TRBV5-1, the J call TRBJ1-4; a weak D match, TRBD1 (5 bases). CDR3 size: 12 residues. From germline, CDR1 is SGHRS and CDR2 YFSETQ. The V and J ends lost 4 bases and 8 bases respectively, with 9 bases between them. CDR3 coding DNA: TGCGCCAGCAGCCCAGCAGGGGAAAAACTGTTTTTT. This codes for CASSPAGEKLFF. Full variable domain (missing parts from reference TRBV5-1 and TRBJ1-4): KAGVTQTPRYLIKTRGQQVTLSCSPISGHRSVSWYQQTPGQGLQFLFEYFSETQRNKGNFPGRFSGRQFSNSRSEMNVSTLELGDSALYLCASSPAGEKLFFGSGTQLSVL.

The chain employs TRBV20-1 and TRBJ2-3; 11 bases fit TRBD1. CDR1 and CDR2 (germline): DFQATT, SNEGSKA (reference sequence). V shed 4 bases, J shed 6 bases, and the junction held 3 bases outside the gene matches. The CDR3 is 13 amino acids. The CDR3 DNA is TGCAGTGCTACGGGACAGGGGGACGATACGCAGTATTTT. It is translated as CSATGQGDDTQYF.

There are many counts of this clonotype. The rearrangement links TRBV4-1 to TRBJ1-6; weak D call: TRBD1 (5 bases). The CDR3 is 18 amino acids. Germline values: CDR1 MGHRA, CDR2 YSYEKL. Deletions cut 2 bases from V and 7 bases from J, with 21 bases between. CDR3 residues: CASSQQGGGARRNSPLHF. DNA for the CDR3: TGCGCCAGCAGCCAACAGGGAGGCGGGGCCAGGAGGAATTCACCCCTCCACTTT.

This clonotype turned up a few times. A much larger clonotype is one base distant, so this may be a read error. Because the CDR3 is missing its conserved closing phenylalanine or tryptophan, this is likely a read error. V and J are TRBV5-6 and TRBJ1-6, with D possibly TRBD1 on 6 matching bases. The CDR3 consists of 16 residues. Germline lookup yields CDR1 SGHDT and CDR2 YYEEEE. V lost 4 bases, J lost 4 bases, and 15 bases lay in between. The CDR3 loop reads CASSAIGQTYNSPLHS. CDR3 bases: TGTGCCAGCAGCGCTATAGGACAGACGTATAATTCACCCCTCCACTCT.

The chain combines TRBV10-1 with TRBJ2-1; 7 positions match TRBD2. This CDR3 contains 15 residues. Trimming took 4 bases from V and 1 from J; bases not matched to a gene: 4. Germline CDR1 is WNHNN and CDR2 is SYGVQD (reference sequence). The DNA for the CDR3 is TGCGCCAGCAGTGGATCGGGGGGTTCCTACAATGAGCAGTTCTTC. It translates to CASSGSGGSYNEQFF.

DNA for the CDR3: TGCGCCAGCAGCGTATACGGACAGGCGAATAATTCACCCCTCCACTTT. This codes for CASSVYGQANNSPLHF. V is TRBV5-1 and J is TRBJ1-6, with 7 bases matching TRBD1. This CDR3 comprises 16 residues. The germline V gene encodes CDR1 SGHRS and CDR2 YFSETQ. With 4 bases clipped from V and 5 bases from J, the junction kept 9 bases outside the gene matches.

The gene calls are TRBV20-1 and TRBJ1-2; 7 bases line up with TRBD1. Germline lookup yields CDR1 DFQATT and CDR2 SNEGSKA (reference sequence). V shed 3 bases, J shed 7 bases, and the junction held 5 bases outside the gene matches. This CDR3 contains 12 residues. CDR3 DNA sequence: TGCAGTGCTAGCACAGGGGTGTTTGGCTACACCTTC. Translation gives CSASTGVFGYTF.

There are many counts of this clonotype. The V call is TRBV6-5, the J call TRBJ1-2; D remains unclear. The CDR3 is made up of 13 amino acids. CDR1 and CDR2 (germline): MNHEY, SVGAGI. The V end was cut by 0 bases, the J end by 3 bases, with 5 bases between. CDR3 sequence (DNA): TGTGCCAGCAGTTACTCGGGAGACTATGGCTACACCTTC. This gives the protein CASSYSGDYGYTF.

The rearrangement links TRBV11-2 to TRBJ1-4, with 7 bases identical to TRBD1. V was pared by 4 bases and J by 6 bases, with 5 bases of the junction left unmatched. CDR1 is SGHAT, CDR2 FQNNGV, per germline. The CDR3 covers 14 residues. CDR3 coding DNA: TGTGCCAGCAGCTCGACAGGGTCTTATGAAAAACTGTTTTTT. This gives the protein CASSSTGSYEKLFF.